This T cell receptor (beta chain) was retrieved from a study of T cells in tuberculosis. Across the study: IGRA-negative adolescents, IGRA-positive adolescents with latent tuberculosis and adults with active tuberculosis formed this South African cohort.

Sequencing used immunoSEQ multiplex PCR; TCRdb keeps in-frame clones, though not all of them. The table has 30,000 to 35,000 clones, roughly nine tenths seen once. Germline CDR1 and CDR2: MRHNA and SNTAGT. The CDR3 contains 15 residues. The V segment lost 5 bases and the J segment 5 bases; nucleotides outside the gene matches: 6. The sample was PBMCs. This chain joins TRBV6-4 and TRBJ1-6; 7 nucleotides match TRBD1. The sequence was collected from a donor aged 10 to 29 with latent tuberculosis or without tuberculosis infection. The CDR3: CASSTSGTDNSPLHF. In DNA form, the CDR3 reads TGTGCCAGCAGTACCTCCGGGACAGATAATTCACCCCTCCACTTT.